These 17 T cell receptor beta chains originate from one sample sequenced in a study of cytomegalovirus exposure and HLA in healthy donors (dated 2017 in TCRdb). The library was prepared using the immunoSEQ multiplex PCR assay. For the multiplex PCR, a mixture combining 60 forward primers for TCR Vbeta segments and 13 reverse primers for TCR Jbeta segments was used. Imported from immuneACCESS, the table was reduced by TCRdb to in-frame sequences with V and J called. These copies leave out some clones; in studies compared against another copy, an unresolved V gene accounts for under half, and the cause of the remainder is not known. The table held for this sample gives tens of thousands of clones. The leading ten clones occupy 4% to 5.5% of the sample. The sequencing sample was made of PBMCs. The receptors were gathered from a woman aged 40 to 49 in good health and CMV-seropositive.

The rearrangement uses TRBV7-3 and TRBJ2-3; TRBD1 agrees at 10 bases. The germline gives CDR1 SGHTA, CDR2 FQGTGA. Unmatched junction bases numbered 6, after V lost 6 bases and J lost 6 bases. This CDR3 region has 14 residues. CDR3: CASSPDRGPDTQYF. The DNA of the CDR3 is TGTGCCAGCAGTCCCGACAGGGGGCCGGATACGCAGTATTTT.

V is TRBV5-1 and J is TRBJ1-2; the D gene is possibly TRBD1 (5 bases). Looked up from germline, CDR1 is SGHRS and CDR2 is YFSETQ. This CDR3 has 15 residues. The V end was cut by 4 bases, the J end by 1 base, with 14 bases between. The CDR3 nucleotides read TGCGCCAGCAGCCCGACGGGGGAGTTTAACTATGGCTACACCTTC. Its translation: CASSPTGEFNYGYTF.

This chain links TRBV19 with TRBJ1-5; TRBD1 aligns across 7 bases. CDR1 and CDR2 from the germline V gene are LNHDA and SQIVND (reference sequence). The CDR3 loop spans 15 amino acids. The ends lost 6 bases at V and 2 bases at J; junction bases unmatched: 7. CDR3 amino acids: CASSPITGGNQPQHF. CDR3 nucleotides: TGTGCCAGTAGCCCTATTACAGGGGGCAATCAGCCCCAGCATTTT.

The J gene is TRBJ2-3, the V gene TRBV15; 10 bases match TRBD2. CDR3 length equals 16 residues. V dropped 5 bases and J dropped 1; count of bases not matched to a gene: 6. The germline V gene encodes CDR1 LNHNV and CDR2 YYDKDF (reference sequence). The CDR3 loop is CATSPRAGGGTDTQYF. The DNA of the CDR3 is TGTGCCACCAGCCCCCGAGCGGGAGGGGGCACAGATACGCAGTATTTT.

The rearrangement links TRBV19 to TRBJ1-1; 7 nucleotides match TRBD1. V shed 5 bases and J 5 bases; nucleotides not matched to a gene: 11. The CDR3 spans 15 residues. Germline CDR1 and CDR2: LNHDA and SQIVND (reference sequence). Here the CDR3 DNA reads TGTGCCAGTAGTTACGGACAGGCCTTAGGGACTGAAGCTTTCTTT. It encodes CASSYGQALGTEAFF.

V and J are TRBV4-2 and TRBJ2-2; TRBD2 might be the D (5 bases). Germline V gene sequence: CDR1 LGHNA, CDR2 YNFKEQ. This CDR3 spans 16 amino acids. V was clipped by 0 bases and J by 13 bases, with 21 bases between them. The CDR3 bases are TGTGCCAGCAGCCAAGATCCGGATATTCGCTCCCGGGGGCTGTTTTTT. This translates into CASSQDPDIRSRGLFF.

To note about this clone: One end of the junction does not line up with germline, which may come from a read error. J is TRBJ1-2 and V is TRBV7-2, with 9 nucleotides matching TRBD1. The CDR3 is 12 amino acids. Per germline, CDR1 SGHTA and CDR2 FQGNSA. CDR3 sequence: CASSPRDREPAF. CDR3 in DNA: TGTGCCAGCAGCCCCCGGGACAGGGAACCAGCCTTC. Filled out from reference TRBV7-2 and TRBJ1-2, the complete variable domain reads GAGVSQSPSNKVTEKGKDVELRCDPISGHTALYWYRQSLGQGLEFLIYFQGNSAPDKSGLPSDRFSAERTGGSVSTLTIQRTQQEDSAVYLCASSPRDREPAFGSGTRLTVV.

The chain links TRBV2 to TRBJ1-1, with TRBD1 matching over 10 bases. Looked up from germline, CDR1 is SNHLY and CDR2 is FYNNEI. There are 14 residues in the CDR3. V lost 6 bases, J lost 6 bases, and 7 bases stayed unmatched. CDR3 sequence: CASRRDRGISEAFF. In nucleotides, the CDR3 is TGTGCCAGCAGACGGGACAGGGGCATCTCTGAAGCTTTCTTT.

The gene calls are TRBV5-6 and TRBJ2-7; 7 nucleotides line up with TRBD1. J gave up 2 bases and V 1 base, and 6 bases lay outside the gene matches. The CDR3 consists of 15 residues. From germline, CDR1 is SGHDT and CDR2 YYEEEE. The CDR3 bases are TGTGCCAGCAGCTTGCAGCAGGGGGTCGCCTACGAGCAGTACTTC. Its translation: CASSLQQGVAYEQYF.

V usage is TRBV27 and J usage is TRBJ1-6, with D unresolved. There are 15 residues in the CDR3. Germline lookup yields CDR1 MNHEY and CDR2 SMNVEV (reference sequence). V was clipped by 0 bases and J by 6 bases, with 9 bases between them. This CDR3 is CASSLSQRANSPLHF. The CDR3, as DNA: TGTGCCAGCAGTTTATCGCAGAGGGCTAATTCACCCCTCCACTTT.

The chain recombines TRBV5-1 with TRBJ1-4, with 7 bases lining up with TRBD1. V gave up 2 bases and J gave up 1 base; unmatched junction bases: 5. The CDR3 is made up of 16 amino acids. Germline loops: CDR1 SGHRS, CDR2 YFSETQ. The CDR3 DNA reads as TGCGCCAGCAGCTTCTCCCGACAGGGAACTAATGAAAAACTGTTTTTT. Encoded protein: CASSFSRQGTNEKLFF. Drawing the rest from reference TRBV5-1 and TRBJ1-4, the complete variable domain is KAGVTQTPRYLIKTRGQQVTLSCSPISGHRSVSWYQQTPGQGLQFLFEYFSETQRNKGNFPGRFSGRQFSNSRSEMNVSTLELGDSALYLCASSFSRQGTNEKLFFGSGTQLSVL.

This chain connects TRBV6-1 to TRBJ1-2; a weak D match, TRBD1 (6 bases). V lost 0 bases and J lost 2, with 13 bases in between. The germline CDR1 and CDR2 sequences are MNHNS and SASEGT. The CDR3 length is 16 residues. DNA of the CDR3: TGTGCCAGCAGTGAAGCTATCCGGACAGTGAACTATGGCTACACCTTC. It yields the protein CASSEAIRTVNYGYTF.

V usage is TRBV29-1 and J usage is TRBJ2-1; D call uncertain. This CDR3 spans 11 amino acids. The germline CDR1 and CDR2 sequences are SQVTM and ANQGSEA. The V and J ends lost 2 bases and 4 bases respectively, with 3 bases between them. CDR3 residues: CSVEQYNEQFF. The CDR3 DNA is TGCAGCGTTGAACAGTACAATGAGCAGTTCTTC.

This chain links TRBV5-4 with TRBJ2-3, with 7 bases identical to TRBD1. Germline V gives CDR1 SGHNT, CDR2 YYREEE (reference sequence). The CDR3 has 16 amino acids. The V segment lost 4 bases and the J segment 4 bases; nucleotides outside the gene matches: 12. The CDR3 region is CASSSSKRGRSDTQYF. The CDR3 nucleotides read TGTGCCAGCAGCAGCTCCAAGAGGGGGCGCTCAGATACGCAGTATTTT.

CDR3 bases: TGCGCCAGCAGCCAAGGTTGGCAGGGGGGAAACACCATATATTTT. It translates to CASSQGWQGGNTIYF. The chain is built from TRBV4-1 and TRBJ1-3; D is perhaps TRBD1 (6 bases). Trimming removed 1 base at V and 4 bases at J, with 11 bases between. The germline V gene encodes CDR1 MGHRA and CDR2 YSYEKL. The CDR3 sequence is 15 residues long.

The chain couples TRBV28 to TRBJ1-2; a possible D gene is TRBD1 (6 bases). CDR3 size: 19 residues. The germline gives CDR1 MDHEN, CDR2 SYDVKM. Trimming removed 6 bases from V and 4 bases from J, with 30 bases in between. CDR3 protein: CASSLPNGGGGLTIYGYTF. Written as DNA, the CDR3 is TGTGCCAGCAGCCTTCCCAATGGTGGGGGGGGCCTCACCATCTATGGCTACACCTTC.

The chain carries TRBV2 and TRBJ2-1; the D gene is possibly TRBD1 (6 bases). CDR1 is SNHLY, CDR2 FYNNEI, per germline. V was cut by 5 bases and J by 1 base, with 12 bases left in between. The CDR3 runs 15 residues. CDR3 bases: TGTGCCAGCAGTATCGACAGGTATTCCTACAATGAGCAGTTCTTC. Translation: CASSIDRYSYNEQFF.